This T cell receptor (beta chain) emerged from a study of blood T cells in healthy people across ages. Study outcomes and limitations: Per million T cells, TCR beta diversity dropped about linearly as age rose.

For every donor, a draw yielded around 9.4 milliliters of peripheral blood. In regard to this clonotype: Antigen specificity is unknown.

Next came a second PCR, run for roughly 7 to 12 cycles, which used a sample-barcoded 5' primer along with a J-beta primer mix. MiXCR, applied by TCRdb to the 5' RACE reads, yields one record per CDR3 protein. The table has approximately 1.5 million distinct CDR3 sequences, roughly 30% seen once. The sample was blood. The source is a woman in her 30s in good health.

Written as DNA, the CDR3 is TGCGCCAGCAAGCAGGGGCTAGAACGGACCCAGTACTTC. This codes for CASKQGLERTQYF. The V call is TRBV10-2, the J call TRBJ2-5; D might be TRBD1 (6 bases). The CDR3 has 13 amino acids. Looked up from germline, CDR1 is WSHSY and CDR2 is SAAADI. V lost 7 bases and J lost 7, with 16 bases in between.